Listed below are T cell receptor beta chains from one sample, sequenced in a study of CD8+ T cells in alopecia areata. TCRdb's table, derived via immunoSEQ multiplex PCR, lists solely in-frame clones and lacks some. The sample records about 220,000 clones, about 50% being singletons. Sequenced material: CD4+ T cells sorted from blood, taken at week 4, from a patient treated with tofacitinib. These receptors originate from a human donor with alopecia areata. Both conserved end residues are part of each CDR3. D genes are given only for firm matches. The size field is filled for only some rows; it gives once, few, many or a size class.

TRBJ1-2 TRBV5-1 once . TGCGCCAGCAGCCAACCCGGCGACTATGGCTACACCTTC CASSQPGDYGYTF
TRBJ2-7 TRBV19 few . TGTGCCAGTAGTATGGTTAGGACCGGCGAGCAGTACTTC CASSMVRTGEQYF
TRBJ2-7 TRBV5-4 few TRBD2 TGTGCCAGCAGCTTGGAGGCTAGCGGCGAGCAGTACTTC CASSLEASGEQYF
TRBJ1-4 TRBV30 few . TGTGCCTGGAGTGTAGCAGGGACGACTGAAAAACTGTTTTTT CAWSVAGTTEKLFF
TRBJ1-5 TRBV7-2 . . TGTGCCAGCAACGGGGCGATCAATCAGCCCCAGCATTTT CASNGAINQPQHF
TRBJ1-1 TRBV6-5 . . TGTGCCAGCATTGGAGGCGTGAACACTGAAGCTTTCTTT CASIGGVNTEAFF
TRBJ1-1 TRBV2 . . TGTGCCAGCAGTGACCCCATACGGCCCGGGGCTTTCTTT CASSDPIRPGAFF
TRBJ2-7 TRBV29-1 . . TGCAGCGTTGAAGTAGTTCTGGGGAGACAGTACGAGCAGTACTTC CSVEVVLGRQYEQYF
TRBJ2-2 TRBV27 . . TGTGCCAGCAGACGGGGAGCGAACACCGGGGAGCTGTTTTTT CASRRGANTGELFF
TRBJ1-6 TRBV27 few . TGTGCCAGCAGTTCCCGGGACGGAGAAACTCGCTCCTATAATTCACCCCTCCACTTT CASSSRDGETRSYNSPLHF
TRBJ2-1 TRBV29-1 . . TGCAGCGTTGGGGGGAACTACAATGAGCAGTTCTTC CSVGGNYNEQFF
TRBJ2-5 TRBV29-1 few TRBD2 TGCAGCGTTTTTACGGCGGGGGGGAAAGAGACCCAGTACTTC CSVFTAGGKETQYF
TRBJ2-7 TRBV29-1 . . TGCAGCGTTGGGGGTTTGAGCTACGAGCAGTACTTC CSVGGLSYEQYF
TRBJ2-3 TRBV7-6 . TRBD2 TGTGCCAGCAGCTTAGCGGGGACTAGAGACACAGATACGCAGTATTTT CASSLAGTRDTDTQYF
TRBJ1-2 TRBV27 . TRBD1 TGTGCCAGCAGTCCTACCGGGGACAGAACAAAACTGGGATATGGCTACACCTTC CASSPTGDRTKLGYGYTF
TRBJ1-1 TRBV19 . TRBD1 TGTGCCAGTAGTGTACAGGGGCTTTTTAACACTGAAGCTTTCTTT CASSVQGLFNTEAFF
TRBJ1-2 TRBV29-1 . TRBD1 TGCAGCGTCGACAGGGGGCGGGAAGGCTACACCTTC CSVDRGREGYTF
TRBJ2-5 TRBV29-1 . TRBD1 TGCAGCGTATTGACAGGGGAGACCCAGTACTTC CSVLTGETQYF
TRBJ2-5 TRBV30 . . TGTGCCTGGAATTTTCCCCAGTTCCAAGAGACCCAGTACTTC CAWNFPQFQETQYF